This T cell receptor beta chain is drawn from a study of Graves' ophthalmopathy and Graves' hyperthyroidism (dated by TCRdb to 2016 to 2018). General notes on the study: Peripheral blood samples were taken at the time of initial diagnosis, before any treatment was given. To tell Graves' ophthalmopathy apart from Graves' hyperthyroidism, and to predict which patients would progress to ophthalmopathy, the study relied on TCR beta repertoire signatures. In total, 135 blood samples were TCR-sequenced: some 43 ophthalmopathy, approximately 80 hyperthyroidism and some 17 hyperthyroidism-to-ophthalmopathy patients. To explore V-J signatures that distinguish ophthalmopathy from hyperthyroidism, a discovery set of 100 patients was enrolled, made up of 43 with ophthalmopathy and some 56 with stable hyperthyroidism. An independent validation cohort comprised about 20 hyperthyroidism patients and roughly 15 patients who later progressed from hyperthyroidism to ophthalmopathy. In more than five hyperthyroidism patients, the T-cell repertoires found in thyroid tissue were compared with those found in blood. Once sampling was done, hyperthyroidism patients were given methimazole at a starting dose of 30 mg daily, while ophthalmopathy patients were given high-dose intravenous methylprednisolone. The 75 to 100 discovery patients were randomly divided into training and test sets at a 7:3 ratio. General findings and caveats noted by the study authors: Most expanded thyroid clonotypes with frequency above 0.001 were also detected in blood, suggesting blood repertoires may reflect the thyroid immune response. In validation, the model predicted ophthalmopathy progression with about 71% sensitivity and 72% to 80% specificity; more than ten predicted patients were CT-confirmed with GO in a median of approximately six months. The 13-signature model separated ophthalmopathy from stable hyperthyroidism with 85% to 90% sensitivity and less than 83% specificity in cross-validation, and 80%/75% in the test set. Sample size was not statistically predetermined, and group allocation was not concealed from the investigators.

For repertoire sequencing, TCR beta CDR3 regions were amplified from RNA transcripts. A first-round RT-PCR used HTBI primers with the Qiagen OneStep RT-PCR kit, followed by a second-round multiplex PCR, size selection and purification. Libraries were sequenced on an Illumina HiSeq2000 using paired-end 100 bp reads. Regarding the original processing steps: Reads were processed with SOAPnuke, discarding reads with adapters, uncalled bases, mean Phred below 15, or no exact constant-primer or identifier match. COPE v1.2.5 was used to merge high-quality paired reads. Each unique nucleotide sequence was treated as a clonotype, and MiTCR v1.1 was used to align the clonotypes to the IMGT TRB V, D and J references. The analysis was limited to V-J combinations with a frequency above 0.0001, which together covered just over 98% of the repertoires. For each V-J combination, a TCR clonal expansion and chaos score was defined as the ratio of F50 clonal expansion to chaos observed in the TCRdist matrix. Welch's t-statistics and random forest were used to reduce features to about 14 V-J combinations, which were fed into a naive Bayes classifier. Thyroid-blood repertoire similarity was quantified with the Morisita-Horn index. TCRdb reprocessing: public reads trimmed at Q25 with fastp, clones called with MiXCR, in-frame beta chains kept. Each entry is one CDR3 protein sequence, shown with its most common DNA and genes. The V and J calls come from TCRdb's annotation, not from the publication. For this sample there are about 180,000 distinct CDR3 sequences; more than 30% appear just once. The top ten constitute around 5.8% of the sample.

Ophthalmopathy patients were characterized by moderately to severely active disease, a Clinical Activity Score of at least 3, a NOSPECS grade of at least 4, and a disease duration under 3 months. Patients with other autoimmune diseases, uncontrolled infections, pregnancy or lactation were excluded from the study. Clinical symptoms, serum thyroxine, TRAb, thyroid ultrasound and orbital computed tomography formed the basis of the diagnosis. PBMCs were isolated from more than 9 ml of fresh peripheral blood by Ficoll-Paque density gradient centrifugation. Trizol reagent was used to extract the total RNA, and its quality was then checked on an Agilent 2100 Bioanalyzer. For this clonotype: The specificity of this receptor is unknown. Base-call qualities are not available, and no considerably larger clone is one nucleotide away.

The CDR3 goes from the cysteine to the phenylalanine over 17 residues. CDR3 DNA is the only sequence kept; it has 51 bases, read in frame from the first base. Trimming leaves V shorter by 4 bases and J shorter by 2 bases, with the junction holding 10 bases beyond the gene matches. Source material: peripheral blood. This sequence uses TRBV12-3 or TRBV12-4 and TRBJ1-5; TRBD1 agrees with 8 junctional bases. The source of this sequence is a woman aged 40 to 50 with Graves' ophthalmopathy. Donor details come from another sample of the same person, matched by shared clones. The CDR3 region has the sequence CASSSTSRGRGNQPQHF. The DNA sequence reads TGTGCCAGCAGTTCTACCTCCAGGGGGCGCGGCAATCAGCCCCAGCATTTT.